This T cell receptor beta chain is from a study of blood T cell repertoires in COVID-19. This clone showed up just once. With 1 base removed from V and 12 bases from J, the gap between germline ends came to 15 bases. Germline V gene data show CDR1 as MNHEY and CDR2 as SVGAGI. The CDR3 extends over 14 amino acids. The table came from immunoSEQ multiplex PCR; TCRdb's copy has only in-frame clones and leaves some out. The sample yields 300,000 to 350,000 clones, almost 90% seen once. The sequence derives from a woman between 35 and 50 years old with COVID-19, enrolled during active disease. The sample was peripheral blood. J is TRBJ1-4 and V is TRBV6-5, with D perhaps TRBD1 (6 bases). In DNA form, the CDR3 reads TGTGCCAGCAGTTACTACGGGCGGAAGGGGGAACTGTTTTTT. Protein product: CASSYYGRKGELFF.